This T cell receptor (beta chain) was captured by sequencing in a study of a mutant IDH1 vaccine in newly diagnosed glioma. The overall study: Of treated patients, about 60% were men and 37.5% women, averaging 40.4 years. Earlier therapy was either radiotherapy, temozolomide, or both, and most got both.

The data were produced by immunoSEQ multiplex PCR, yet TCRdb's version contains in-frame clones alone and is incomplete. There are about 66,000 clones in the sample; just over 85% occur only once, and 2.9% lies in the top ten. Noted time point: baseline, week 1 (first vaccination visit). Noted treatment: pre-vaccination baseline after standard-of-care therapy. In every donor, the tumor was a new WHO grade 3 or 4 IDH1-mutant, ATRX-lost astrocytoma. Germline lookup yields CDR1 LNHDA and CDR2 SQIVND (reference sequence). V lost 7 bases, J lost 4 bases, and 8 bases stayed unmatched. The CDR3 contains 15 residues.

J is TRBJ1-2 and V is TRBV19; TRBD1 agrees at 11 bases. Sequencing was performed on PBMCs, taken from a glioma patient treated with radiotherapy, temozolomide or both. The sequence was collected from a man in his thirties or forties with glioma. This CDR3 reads CASTRDRGTFYGYTF. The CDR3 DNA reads TGTGCCAGTACTCGGGACAGGGGGACGTTCTATGGCTACACCTTC.